The 25 T cell receptor beta chains in this list originate from one sample, sequenced in a study of T-cell memory formation after mild COVID-19 (dated by TCRdb to the early 2020s). The library was generated by 5' RACE. The instrument was an Illumina NovaSeq 6000. TCRdb applied fastp at Q25 and MiXCR to the public reads, then kept only in-frame beta chains. Each CDR3 protein gets just one entry, which takes the most common genes and DNA from the rows behind it. Within this sample are 350,000 to 450,000 distinct CDR3 sequences, with around 28% of them counted one time only. The ten largest clones represent roughly 14% of the sample. The sample comprised PBMCs or a T cell subset sorted from them (not recorded which). The receptors originated from an adult woman who had mild COVID-19 (a few samples of this study predate the infection). The sample titles of this study are shuffled in the database, so cell type and time point are left out; the donor was told from shared clones.

The chain carries TRBV7-2 and TRBJ2-5, with D uncertain. There are 14 residues in the CDR3. The V gene lost 2 bases and the J gene lost 5 bases, with 12 bases spanning the gap. In germline, CDR1 is SGHTA, CDR2 FQGNSA. This CDR3 reads CASSLSTIQETQYF. CDR3 nucleotide sequence: TGTGCCAGCAGCTTAAGTACTATCCAGGAGACCCAGTACTTC. The whole variable domain, remainder taken from reference TRBV7-2 and TRBJ2-5, is GAGVSQSPSNKVTEKGKDVELRCDPISGHTALYWYRQSLGQGLEFLIYFQGNSAPDKSGLPSDRFSAERTGGSVSTLTIQRTQQEDSAVYLCASSLSTIQETQYFGPGTRLLVL.

Written as DNA, the CDR3 is TGCGCCAGGCACTTTGGAAAAAACATTCAGTACTTC. Amino acid sequence: CARHFGKNIQYF. The J gene is TRBJ2-4, the V gene TRBV5-1; D uncertain. CDR1 is SGHRS, CDR2 YFSETQ, per germline. The CDR3 extends over 12 amino acids. Deletions cut 8 bases from V and 4 bases from J, with 10 bases between.

This clonotype was seen only a few times. CDR3 region: CSGFTNEKLFF. CDR3 nucleotide sequence: TGCAGTGGCTTTACCAATGAAAAACTGTTTTTT. V gene TRBV20-1 combines with J gene TRBJ1-4; D call uncertain. Germline CDR1 and CDR2: DFQATT and SNEGSKA (reference sequence). The CDR3 has 11 residues. V was trimmed by 7 bases and J by 5 bases, leaving 8 bases between them.

V usage is TRBV20-1 and J usage is TRBJ1-2, with no clear D. This CDR3 contains 8 residues. Germline CDR1 is DFQATT and CDR2 is SNEGSKA (reference sequence). CDR3 protein: CSGVGYTF. CDR3 coding DNA: TGCAGCGGGGTTGGCTACACCTTC.

The chain carries TRBV12-3 or TRBV12-4 and TRBJ1-2; TRBD1 might be the D (6 bases). The CDR3 runs to 14 residues. Between the trimmed V and J ends, which lost 6 bases and 4 bases, there was a span of 15 bases. The CDR3 protein is CASRPGGAVYGYTF. In nucleotides, the CDR3 is TGTGCCAGCAGACCGGGGGGGGCAGTCTATGGCTACACCTTC.

The chain employs TRBV27 and TRBJ2-7; 10 bases line up with TRBD2. Germline V lookup: CDR1 MNHEY, CDR2 SMNVEV (reference sequence). CDR3 length equals 15 residues. With 2 bases clipped from V and 5 bases from J, the junction kept 6 bases outside the gene matches. CDR3 loop: CASSLLAGVINEQYF. CDR3 sequence (DNA): TGTGCCAGCAGTTTACTAGCGGGAGTGATCAACGAGCAGTACTTC.

This clonotype was counted a few times. The rearrangement joins TRBV20-1 to TRBJ2-7; D uncertain. V lost 1 base and J 3 bases, leaving 7 bases between the germline ends. The CDR3 spans 12 residues. Germline CDR1 DFQATT, CDR2 SNEGSKA (reference sequence). CDR3 protein: CSARGLYYEQYF. The DNA for the CDR3 is TGCAGTGCTAGAGGTCTTTACTACGAGCAGTACTTC.

J is TRBJ2-3 and V is TRBV20-1; 11 bases line up with TRBD2. The germline CDR1 and CDR2 sequences are DFQATT and SNEGSKA (reference sequence). The CDR3 runs 16 residues. V was pared by 1 base and J by 4 bases, with 7 bases of the junction left unmatched. The CDR3 coding sequence is TGCAGTGCTAGAGTCCTTAGCGGGAGGGCCCCAGATACGCAGTATTTT. Translated: CSARVLSGRAPDTQYF.

This clonotype was picked up one time. This chain joins TRBV11-3 and TRBJ2-3; D is uncertain. Deletions cut 7 bases from V and 1 base from J, with 15 bases between. The CDR3 has 15 amino acids. From germline, CDR1 is SGHNT and CDR2 YENEEA. CDR3 sequence (DNA): TGTGCCAGCACCCATGGCGTTGATCGCACAGATACGCAGTATTTT. It encodes CASTHGVDRTDTQYF.

The gene calls are TRBV29-1 and TRBJ2-7; 10 nucleotides align to TRBD1. Germline loops: CDR1 SQVTM, CDR2 ANQGSEA. The CDR3 spans 15 residues. The ends lost 3 bases at V and 3 bases at J; junction bases unmatched: 8. CDR3 amino acids: CSVDTGTGVDYEQYF. The CDR3 region has the DNA TGCAGCGTTGATACCGGGACAGGGGTGGACTACGAGCAGTACTTC.

V is TRBV5-1 and J is TRBJ2-3; unclear D gene. The CDR3 totals 14 residues. With 4 bases removed from V and 1 base from J, the gap between germline ends came to 10 bases. Germline values: CDR1 SGHRS, CDR2 YFSETQ. The DNA of the CDR3 is TGCGCCAGCAGCCTGGGATTCGGCACAGATACGCAGTATTTT. It codes for CASSLGFGTDTQYF.

The chain carries TRBV18 and TRBJ1-2; D gene unclear. The CDR3 loop spans 14 amino acids. The germline V and J ends were trimmed by 2 bases and 2 bases, with 9 bases remaining between them. Per germline, CDR1 KGHSH and CDR2 LQKENI. CDR3 loop: CASSPGEGNYGYTF. In nucleotides, the CDR3 is TGTGCCAGCTCACCAGGGGAGGGCAACTATGGCTACACCTTC. Supplemented by reference TRBV18 and TRBJ1-2, the full variable domain reads NAGVMQNPRHLVRRRGQEARLRCSPMKGHSHVYWYRQLPEEGLKFMVYLQKENIIDESGMPKERFSAEFPKEGPSILRIQQVVRGDSAAYFCASSPGEGNYGYTFGSGTRLTVV.

J is TRBJ1-5 and V is TRBV6-5, with 7 nucleotides matching TRBD1. The CDR3 loop spans 16 amino acids. Germline values: CDR1 MNHEY, CDR2 SVGAGI. V gave up 2 bases and J gave up 7 bases; unmatched junction bases: 11. The CDR3 DNA sequence: TGTGCCAGCAGTTACGGGGACAGCCGAGGGAGACAGCCCCAGCATTTT. This codes for CASSYGDSRGRQPQHF.

V and J are TRBV4-3 and TRBJ1-1; D possibly corresponds to TRBD1 (6 bases). V was pared by 3 bases and J by 8 bases, with 7 bases between. The CDR3 loop spans 11 amino acids. Germline V lookup: CDR1 LGHNA, CDR2 YSLEER. CDR3 nucleotide sequence: TGCGCCAGCAGCCACGACAGGGAAGCTTTCTTT. Protein product: CASSHDREAFF.

This rearrangement joins TRBV28 to TRBJ2-4, with D tentatively TRBD2 (7 bases). The V end was cut by 5 bases, the J end by 7 bases, with 24 bases between. The length of the CDR3 is 17 residues. Germline lookup yields CDR1 MDHEN and CDR2 SYDVKM. CDR3 sequence (DNA): TGTGCCAGCAGTCCCTCTGGATGGGGGGCCGGGGGGAACATTCAGTACTTC. Its protein product is CASSPSGWGAGGNIQYF.

V is TRBV15 and J is TRBJ2-2; TRBD2 might be the D (6 bases). The germline V gene encodes CDR1 LNHNV and CDR2 YYDKDF (reference sequence). The CDR3 totals 16 residues. The V and J ends lost 1 base and 2 bases respectively, with 11 bases between them. The CDR3 protein is CATSRAELANTGELFF. CDR3 in DNA: TGTGCCACCAGCAGAGCCGAACTAGCTAACACCGGGGAGCTGTTTTTT.

There are a few counts of this clonotype. The V and J genes are TRBV25-1 and TRBJ2-7; 8 bases align to TRBD2. This CDR3 has 15 amino acids. The trim removed 2 bases at V and 6 bases at J, leaving 9 bases unmatched. CDR1 is MGHDK, CDR2 SYGVNS, per germline. The CDR3 sequence: CASSEPVAGGSEQYF. Written as DNA, the CDR3 is TGTGCCAGCAGTGAACCCGTGGCGGGGGGTAGCGAGCAGTACTTC.

The V gene is TRBV7-6, the J gene TRBJ1-1; 7 bases are shared with TRBD1. V dropped 0 bases and J dropped 4; count of bases not matched to a gene: 17. This CDR3 spans 19 amino acids. CDR1 SGHVS and CDR2 FNYEAQ come from the germline V gene. Here the CDR3 reads CASSLAEGQSVHPGTEAFF. The CDR3 DNA reads TGTGCCAGCAGCTTAGCCGAGGGACAGTCAGTCCACCCGGGCACTGAAGCTTTCTTT.

The chain is built from TRBV24-1 and TRBJ2-3; D remains ambiguous. Trimming stripped 6 bases from V and 0 bases from J, with 6 bases between. CDR3 length equals 13 residues. The germline V gene has CDR1 KGHDR and CDR2 SFDVKD. CDR3: CATSPASTDTQYF. As DNA, the CDR3 is TGTGCCACCAGTCCGGCAAGCACAGATACGCAGTATTTT.

This clonotype showed up just once. This chain joins TRBV19 and TRBJ1-1; 7 positions match TRBD1. The CDR3 sequence is 12 residues long. V shed 4 bases and J 11 bases; nucleotides not matched to a gene: 7. Germline V gene data show CDR1 as LNHDA and CDR2 as SQIVND (reference sequence). The CDR3: CASSSDRVRAFF. CDR3 sequence (DNA): TGTGCCAGTAGTAGCGACAGGGTCCGGGCTTTCTTT.

This clonotype was seen repeatedly, ten times or more. The J gene is TRBJ2-1, the V gene TRBV5-4; D perhaps matches TRBD1 (5 bases). The V end lost 2 bases, the J end lost 9 bases, and 15 bases lay between the germline ends. This CDR3 has 14 residues. CDR1 and CDR2 (germline): SGHNT, YYREEE (reference sequence). The CDR3 DNA sequence: TGTGCCAGCAGCTTCGGCAGGGAATATGGTGAGCAGTTCTTC. Translated, it gives CASSFGREYGEQFF.

V is TRBV20-1 and J is TRBJ1-1, with D uncertain. The CDR3 length is 14 residues. CDR1 is DFQATT and CDR2 is SNEGSKA in the germline V gene (reference sequence). Trimming removed 4 bases from V and 1 base from J, with 13 bases in between. CDR3 nucleotides: TGCAGTGCTACCCGTGGGCCGACGAACACTGAAGCTTTCTTT. Translating it yields CSATRGPTNTEAFF.

This clonotype was counted only a few times. The rearrangement uses TRBV2 and TRBJ2-5; TRBD1 matches at 7 bases. The CDR3 loop spans 15 amino acids. The junction had 7 bases not matched to a gene; V was cut back by 6 bases and J by 0 bases. Per the germline V gene, CDR1 is SNHLY and CDR2 is FYNNEI. The CDR3 nucleotides read TGTGCCAGCAGCCTAGGACAGGCTGACCAAGAGACCCAGTACTTC. It encodes CASSLGQADQETQYF.

This clonotype was observed a handful of times. This chain uses TRBV7-9 with TRBJ2-7, with D maybe TRBD1 (6 bases). The length of the CDR3 is 14 residues. The ends were cut back, 8 bases at V and 5 bases at J, with 19 bases in the middle. Germline assignment: CDR1 SEHNR and CDR2 FQNEAQ (reference sequence). CDR3 sequence (DNA): TGTGCCAGCTCCGCAAACAGGGAACTCCACGAGCAGTACTTC. This encodes CASSANRELHEQYF.

The CDR3 reads CSVDQQQETQYF. In DNA, the CDR3 is TGCAGCGTTGATCAGCAGCAAGAGACCCAGTACTTC. V is TRBV29-1 and J is TRBJ2-5; D is unclear. CDR3 length equals 12 residues. V was pared by 3 bases and J by 2 bases, with 7 bases between. Germline V gene lookup returns CDR1 SQVTM and CDR2 ANQGSEA.